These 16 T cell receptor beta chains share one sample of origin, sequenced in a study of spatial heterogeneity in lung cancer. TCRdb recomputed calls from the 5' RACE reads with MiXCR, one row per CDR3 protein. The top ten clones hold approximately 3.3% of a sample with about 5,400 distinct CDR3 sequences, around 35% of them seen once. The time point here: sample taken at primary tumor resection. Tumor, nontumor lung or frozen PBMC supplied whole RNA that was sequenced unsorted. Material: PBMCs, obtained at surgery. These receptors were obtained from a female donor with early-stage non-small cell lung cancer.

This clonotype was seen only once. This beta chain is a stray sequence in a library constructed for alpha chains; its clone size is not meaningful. CDR3 region: CASSELYNEQFF. The DNA of the CDR3 is TGTGCCAGCAGTGAGCTGTACAATGAGCAGTTCTTC. The chain carries TRBV11-3 and TRBJ2-1; D not resolved. CDR1 SGHNT and CDR2 YENEEA come from the germline V gene. The V gene lost 6 bases and the J gene lost 4 bases, with 7 bases spanning the gap. This CDR3 has 12 amino acids. Combining the CDR3 with reference TRBV11-3 and TRBJ2-1 gives the whole variable domain EAGVVQSPRYKIIEKKQPVAFWCNPISGHNTLYWYLQNLGQGPELLIRYENEEAVDDSQLPKDRFSAERLKGVDSTLKIQPAELGDSAVYLCASSELYNEQFFGPGTRLTVL.

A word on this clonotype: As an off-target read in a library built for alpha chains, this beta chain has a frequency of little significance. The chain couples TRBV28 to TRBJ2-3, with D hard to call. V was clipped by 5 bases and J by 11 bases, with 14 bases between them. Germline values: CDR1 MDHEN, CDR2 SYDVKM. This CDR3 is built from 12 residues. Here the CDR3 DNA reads TGTGCCAGCAGTCAGTCTTCAAAGGGGCAGTATTTT. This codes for CASSQSSKGQYF.

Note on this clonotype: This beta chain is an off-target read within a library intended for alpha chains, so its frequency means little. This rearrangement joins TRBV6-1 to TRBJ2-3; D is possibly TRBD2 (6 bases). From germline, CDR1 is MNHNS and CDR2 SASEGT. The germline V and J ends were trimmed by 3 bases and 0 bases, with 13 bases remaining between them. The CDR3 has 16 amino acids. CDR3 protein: CASSDPSGLSTDTQYF. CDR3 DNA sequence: TGTGCCAGCAGTGATCCGAGCGGACTAAGCACAGATACGCAGTATTTT.

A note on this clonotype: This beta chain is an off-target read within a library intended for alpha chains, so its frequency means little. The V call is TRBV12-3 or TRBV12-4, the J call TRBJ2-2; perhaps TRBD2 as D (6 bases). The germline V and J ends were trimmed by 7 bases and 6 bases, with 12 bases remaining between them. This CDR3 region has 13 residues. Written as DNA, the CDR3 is TGTGCCAGCATGGAGGGTATCGCCGGGGAGCTGTTTTTT. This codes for CASMEGIAGELFF.

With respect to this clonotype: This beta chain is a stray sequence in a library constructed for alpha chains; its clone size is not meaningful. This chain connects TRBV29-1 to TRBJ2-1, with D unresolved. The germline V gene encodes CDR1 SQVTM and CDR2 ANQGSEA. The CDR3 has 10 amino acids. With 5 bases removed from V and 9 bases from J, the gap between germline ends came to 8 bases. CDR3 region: CSVWSIEQFF. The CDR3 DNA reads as TGCAGCGTTTGGTCCATTGAGCAGTTCTTC.

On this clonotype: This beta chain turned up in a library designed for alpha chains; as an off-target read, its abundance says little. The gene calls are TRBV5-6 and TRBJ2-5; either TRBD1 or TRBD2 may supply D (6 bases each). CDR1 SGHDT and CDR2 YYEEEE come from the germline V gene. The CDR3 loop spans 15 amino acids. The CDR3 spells CARPGANLNEGTQYF. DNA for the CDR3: TGTGCTAGGCCGGGGGCCAATCTAAACGAAGGGACCCAGTACTTC.

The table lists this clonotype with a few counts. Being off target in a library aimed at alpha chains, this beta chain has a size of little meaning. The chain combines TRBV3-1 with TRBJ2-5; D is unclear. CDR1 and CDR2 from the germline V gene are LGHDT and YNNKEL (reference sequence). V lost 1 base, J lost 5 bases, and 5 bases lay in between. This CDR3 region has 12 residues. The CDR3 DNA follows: TGTGCCAGCAGCCAAGTTCGGGAGACCCAGTACTTC. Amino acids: CASSQVRETQYF.

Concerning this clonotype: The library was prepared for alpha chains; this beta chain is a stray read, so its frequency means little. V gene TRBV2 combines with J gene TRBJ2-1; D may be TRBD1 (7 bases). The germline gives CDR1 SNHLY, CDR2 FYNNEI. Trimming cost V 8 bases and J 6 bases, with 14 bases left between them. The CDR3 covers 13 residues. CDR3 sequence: CASVGGTANEQFF. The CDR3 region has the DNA TGTGCCAGCGTTGGCGGGACAGCCAATGAGCAGTTCTTC.

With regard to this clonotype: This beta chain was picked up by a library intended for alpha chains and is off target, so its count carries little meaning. In DNA form, the CDR3 reads TGTGCCAGCAGGACCTCGGGACAGGGCACCTACGAGCAGTACTTC. Translation gives CASRTSGQGTYEQYF. This chain joins TRBV2 and TRBJ2-7, with TRBD1 matching 9 bases. J lost 2 bases, V lost 6 bases, and 8 bases had no gene match. Germline assignment: CDR1 SNHLY and CDR2 FYNNEI. This CDR3 region has 15 residues.

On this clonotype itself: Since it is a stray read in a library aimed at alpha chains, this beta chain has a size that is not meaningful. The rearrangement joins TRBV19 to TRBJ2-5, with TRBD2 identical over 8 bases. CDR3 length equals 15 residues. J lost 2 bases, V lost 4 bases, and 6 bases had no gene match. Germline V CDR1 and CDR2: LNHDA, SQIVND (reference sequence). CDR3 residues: CASSTRAGAQETQYF. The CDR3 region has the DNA TGTGCCAGTAGTACCCGAGCGGGGGCTCAAGAGACCCAGTACTTC.

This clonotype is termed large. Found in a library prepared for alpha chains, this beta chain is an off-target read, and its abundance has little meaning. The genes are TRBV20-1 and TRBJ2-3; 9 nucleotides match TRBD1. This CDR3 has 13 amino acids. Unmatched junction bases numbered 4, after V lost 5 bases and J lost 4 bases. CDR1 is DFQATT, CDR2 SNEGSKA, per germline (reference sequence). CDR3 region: CSAARTGADTQYF. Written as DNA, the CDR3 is TGCAGTGCTGCCAGGACAGGGGCAGATACGCAGTATTTT.

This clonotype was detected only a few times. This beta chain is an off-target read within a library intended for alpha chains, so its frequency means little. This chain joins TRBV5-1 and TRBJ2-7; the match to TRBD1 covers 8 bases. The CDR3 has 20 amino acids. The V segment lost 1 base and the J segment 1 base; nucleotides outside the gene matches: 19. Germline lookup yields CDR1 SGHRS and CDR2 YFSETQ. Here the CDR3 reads CASSLPQGQGKTPLSYEQYF. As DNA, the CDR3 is TGCGCCAGCAGCTTGCCCCAAGGACAGGGAAAGACCCCCCTTTCCTACGAGCAGTACTTC.

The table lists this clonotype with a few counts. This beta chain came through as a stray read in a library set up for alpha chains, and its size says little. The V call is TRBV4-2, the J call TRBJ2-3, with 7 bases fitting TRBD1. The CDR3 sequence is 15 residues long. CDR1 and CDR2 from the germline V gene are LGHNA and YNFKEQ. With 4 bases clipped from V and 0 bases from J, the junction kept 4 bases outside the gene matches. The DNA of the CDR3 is TGTGCCAGCAGCCCGGGACAGATTAGCACAGATACGCAGTATTTT. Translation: CASSPGQISTDTQYF.

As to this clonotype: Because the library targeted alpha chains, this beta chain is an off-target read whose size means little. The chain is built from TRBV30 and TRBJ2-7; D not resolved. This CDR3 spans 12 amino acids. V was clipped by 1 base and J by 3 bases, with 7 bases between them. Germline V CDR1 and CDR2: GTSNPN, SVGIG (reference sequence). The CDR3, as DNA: TGTGCCTGGAGTGACGCTTTCTACGAGCAGTACTTC. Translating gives CAWSDAFYEQYF.

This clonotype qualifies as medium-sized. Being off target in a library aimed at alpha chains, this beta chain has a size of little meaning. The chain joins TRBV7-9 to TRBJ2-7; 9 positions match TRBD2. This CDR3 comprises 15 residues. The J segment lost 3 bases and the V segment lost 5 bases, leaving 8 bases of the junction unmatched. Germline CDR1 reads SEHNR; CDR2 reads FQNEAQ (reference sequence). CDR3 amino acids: CASSPAGGLVYEQYF. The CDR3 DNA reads TGTGCCAGCAGCCCAGCGGGGGGCCTCGTCTACGAGCAGTACTTC.

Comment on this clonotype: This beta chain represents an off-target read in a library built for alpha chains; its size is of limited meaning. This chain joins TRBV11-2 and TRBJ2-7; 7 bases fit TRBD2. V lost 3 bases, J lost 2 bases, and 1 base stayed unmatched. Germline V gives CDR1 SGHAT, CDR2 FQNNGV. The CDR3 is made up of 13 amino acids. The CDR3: CASSLGTTYEQYF. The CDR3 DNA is TGTGCCAGCAGCTTGGGGACTACCTACGAGCAGTACTTC.